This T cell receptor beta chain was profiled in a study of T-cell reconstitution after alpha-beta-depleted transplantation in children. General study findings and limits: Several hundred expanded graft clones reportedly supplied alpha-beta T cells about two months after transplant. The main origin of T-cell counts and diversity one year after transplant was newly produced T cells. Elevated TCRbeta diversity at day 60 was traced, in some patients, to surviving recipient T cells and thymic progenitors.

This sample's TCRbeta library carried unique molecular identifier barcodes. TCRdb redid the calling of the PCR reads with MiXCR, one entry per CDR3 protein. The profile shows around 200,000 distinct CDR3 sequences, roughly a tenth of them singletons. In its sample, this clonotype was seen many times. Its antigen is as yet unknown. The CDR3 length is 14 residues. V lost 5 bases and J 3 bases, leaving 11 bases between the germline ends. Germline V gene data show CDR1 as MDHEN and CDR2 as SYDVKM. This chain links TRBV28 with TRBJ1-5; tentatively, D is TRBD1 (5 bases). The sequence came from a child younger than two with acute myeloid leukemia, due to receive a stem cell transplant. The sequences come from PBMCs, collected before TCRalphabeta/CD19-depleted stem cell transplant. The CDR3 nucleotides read TGTGCCAGCAGTAGGGGCAGGGCCAATCAGCCCCAGCATTTT. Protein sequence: CASSRGRANQPQHF.